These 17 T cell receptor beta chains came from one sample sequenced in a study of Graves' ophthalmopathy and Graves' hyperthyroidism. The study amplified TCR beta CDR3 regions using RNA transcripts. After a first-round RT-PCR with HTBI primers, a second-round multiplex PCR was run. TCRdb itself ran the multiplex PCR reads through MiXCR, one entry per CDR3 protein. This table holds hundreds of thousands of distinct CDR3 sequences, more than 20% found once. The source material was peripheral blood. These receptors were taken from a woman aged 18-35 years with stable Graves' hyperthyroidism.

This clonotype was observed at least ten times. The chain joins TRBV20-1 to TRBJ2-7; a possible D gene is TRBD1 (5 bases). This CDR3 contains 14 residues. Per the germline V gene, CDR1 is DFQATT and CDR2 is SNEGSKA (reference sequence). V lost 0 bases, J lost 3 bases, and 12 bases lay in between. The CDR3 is CSARDQGRVYEQYF. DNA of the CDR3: TGCAGTGCTAGAGATCAGGGCAGGGTCTACGAGCAGTACTTC.

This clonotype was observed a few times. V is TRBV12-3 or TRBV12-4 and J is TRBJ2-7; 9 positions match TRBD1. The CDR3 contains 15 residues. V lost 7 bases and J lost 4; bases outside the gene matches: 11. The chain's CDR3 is CASKFRPGTGYEQYF. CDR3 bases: TGTGCCAGCAAGTTCCGTCCGGGGACAGGGTACGAGCAGTACTTC.

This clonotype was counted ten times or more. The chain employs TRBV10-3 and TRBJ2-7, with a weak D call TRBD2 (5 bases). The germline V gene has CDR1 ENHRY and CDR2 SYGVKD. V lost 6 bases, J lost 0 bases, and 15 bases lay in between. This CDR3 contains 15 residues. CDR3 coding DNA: TGTGCCATCAGGGTAGGACTCGAAGGCTCCTACGAGCAGTACTTC. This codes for CAIRVGLEGSYEQYF.

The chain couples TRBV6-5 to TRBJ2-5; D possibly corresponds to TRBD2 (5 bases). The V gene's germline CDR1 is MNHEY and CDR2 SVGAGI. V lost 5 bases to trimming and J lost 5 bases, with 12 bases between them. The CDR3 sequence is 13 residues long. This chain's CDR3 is CASSQLRGETQYF. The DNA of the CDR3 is TGTGCCAGCAGTCAGCTCAGAGGGGAGACCCAGTACTTC.

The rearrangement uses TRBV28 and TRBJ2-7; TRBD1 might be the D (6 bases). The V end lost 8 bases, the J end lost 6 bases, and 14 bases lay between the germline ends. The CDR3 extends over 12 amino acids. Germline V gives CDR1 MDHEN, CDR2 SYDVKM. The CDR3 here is CASSDRMSEQYF. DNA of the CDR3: TGTGCCAGCTCGGACAGAATGAGCGAGCAGTACTTC.

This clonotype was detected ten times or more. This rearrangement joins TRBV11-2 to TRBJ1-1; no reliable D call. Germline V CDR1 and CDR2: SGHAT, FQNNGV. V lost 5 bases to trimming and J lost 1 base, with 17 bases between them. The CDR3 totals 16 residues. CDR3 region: CASSQEISGTNTEAFF. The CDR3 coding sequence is TGTGCCAGCAGCCAGGAAATAAGCGGAACGAACACTGAAGCTTTCTTT.

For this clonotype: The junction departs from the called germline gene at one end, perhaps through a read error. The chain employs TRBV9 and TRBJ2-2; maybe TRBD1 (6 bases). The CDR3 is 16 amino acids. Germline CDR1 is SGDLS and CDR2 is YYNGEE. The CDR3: CAGSRPGGGNTGELFF. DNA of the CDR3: TGTGCCGGCAGCCGCCCAGGTGGGGGCAACACCGGGGAGCTGTTTTTT.

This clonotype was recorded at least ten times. The CDR3 loop reads CASSLAGTGHEQYF. For the CDR3, the DNA is TGTGCCAGCAGCTTAGCCGGGACAGGGCACGAGCAGTACTTC. The chain is built from TRBV7-2 and TRBJ2-7; TRBD1 aligns across 9 bases. This CDR3 spans 14 amino acids. V lost 0 bases, J lost 5 bases, and 2 bases stayed unmatched. Germline loops: CDR1 SGHTA, CDR2 FQGNSA.

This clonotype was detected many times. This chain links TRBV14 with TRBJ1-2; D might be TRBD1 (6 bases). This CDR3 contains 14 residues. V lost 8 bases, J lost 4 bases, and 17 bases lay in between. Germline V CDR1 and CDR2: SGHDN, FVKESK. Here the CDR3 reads CASRRGGASYGYTF. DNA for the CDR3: TGTGCCAGCCGACGAGGGGGAGCCAGCTATGGCTACACCTTC.

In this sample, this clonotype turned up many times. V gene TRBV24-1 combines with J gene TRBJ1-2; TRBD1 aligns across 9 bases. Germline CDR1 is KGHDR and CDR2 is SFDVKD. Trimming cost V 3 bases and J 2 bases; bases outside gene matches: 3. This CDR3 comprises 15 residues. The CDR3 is CATSDPGTGNYGYTF. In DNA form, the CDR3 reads TGTGCCACCAGTGATCCCGGGACAGGGAACTATGGCTACACCTTC.

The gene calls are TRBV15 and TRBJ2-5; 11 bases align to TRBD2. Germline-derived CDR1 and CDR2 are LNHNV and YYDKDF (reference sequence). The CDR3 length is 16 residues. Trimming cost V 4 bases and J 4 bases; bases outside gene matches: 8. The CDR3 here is CATSIGASGGPETQYF. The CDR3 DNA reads TGTGCCACCAGCATCGGCGCTAGCGGGGGGCCAGAGACCCAGTACTTC.

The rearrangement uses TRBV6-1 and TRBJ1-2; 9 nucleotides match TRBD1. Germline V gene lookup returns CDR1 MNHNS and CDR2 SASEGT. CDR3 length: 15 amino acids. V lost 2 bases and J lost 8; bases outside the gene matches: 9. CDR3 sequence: CASSERDREVRGYTF. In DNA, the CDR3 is TGTGCCAGCAGTGAAAGGGACAGGGAGGTGCGCGGCTACACCTTC.

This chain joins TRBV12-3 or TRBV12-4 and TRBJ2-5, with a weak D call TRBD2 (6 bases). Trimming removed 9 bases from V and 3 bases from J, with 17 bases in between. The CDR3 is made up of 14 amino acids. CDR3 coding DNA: TGTGCCAGTAGGAGGGCGGGCAGGAAAGAGACCCAGTACTTC. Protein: CASRRAGRKETQYF.

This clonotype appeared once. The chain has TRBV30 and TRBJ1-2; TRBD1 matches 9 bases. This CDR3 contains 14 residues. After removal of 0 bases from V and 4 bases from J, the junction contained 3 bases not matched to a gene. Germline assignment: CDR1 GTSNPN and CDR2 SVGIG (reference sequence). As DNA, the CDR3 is TGTGCCTGGAGTGTCACGGGACAGGGCTATGGCTACACCTTC. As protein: CAWSVTGQGYGYTF.

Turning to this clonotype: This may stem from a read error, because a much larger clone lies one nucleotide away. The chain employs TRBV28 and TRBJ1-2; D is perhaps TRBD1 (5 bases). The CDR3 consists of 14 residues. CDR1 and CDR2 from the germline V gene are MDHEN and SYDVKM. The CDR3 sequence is CASSPRQSYYGCTF. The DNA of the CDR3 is TGTGCCAGCAGTCCACGACAGAGCTACTATGGCTGCACCTTC.

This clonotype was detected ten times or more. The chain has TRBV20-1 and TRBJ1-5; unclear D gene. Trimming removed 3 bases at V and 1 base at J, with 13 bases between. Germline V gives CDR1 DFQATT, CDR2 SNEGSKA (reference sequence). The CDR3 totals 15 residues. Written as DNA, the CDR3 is TGCAGTGCTAGTAGAGAATCCCTCAGCAATCAGCCCCAGCATTTT. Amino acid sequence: CSASRESLSNQPQHF.

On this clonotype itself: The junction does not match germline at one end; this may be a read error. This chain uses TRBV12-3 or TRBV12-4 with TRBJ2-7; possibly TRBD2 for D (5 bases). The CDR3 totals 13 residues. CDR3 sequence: CASKAIGIYDQYF. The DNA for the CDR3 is TGTGCCAGCAAGGCTATCGGGATTTACGATCAGTACTTC.